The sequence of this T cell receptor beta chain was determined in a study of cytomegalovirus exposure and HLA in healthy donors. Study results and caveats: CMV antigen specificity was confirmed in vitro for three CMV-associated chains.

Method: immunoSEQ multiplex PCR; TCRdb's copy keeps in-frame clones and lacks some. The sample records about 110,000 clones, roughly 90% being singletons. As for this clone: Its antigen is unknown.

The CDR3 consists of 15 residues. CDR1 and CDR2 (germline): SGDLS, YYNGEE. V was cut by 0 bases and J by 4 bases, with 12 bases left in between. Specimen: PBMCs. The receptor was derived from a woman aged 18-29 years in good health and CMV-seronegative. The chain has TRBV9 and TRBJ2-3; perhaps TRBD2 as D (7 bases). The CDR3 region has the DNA TGTGCCAGCAGCGTAGAGTGGGGGGGCCCAGATACGCAGTATTTT. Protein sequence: CASSVEWGGPDTQYF.